This T cell receptor beta chain was identified during a study of cytomegalovirus exposure and HLA in healthy donors. Study-level points and caveats: The authors considered a cluster of highly shared sequence variants likely to be a sequencing artifact. Per a later analysis, HLA-associated TCR beta chains showed more clonal expansion than other, equally common TCR beta chains.

This clone has more than one count but fewer than ten. What it binds is unknown. Vbeta (60) and Jbeta (13) primers were used in the PCR. Profiled with immunoSEQ multiplex PCR; TCRdb holds only in-frame clones, not every one. This table has 100,000 to 150,000 clones, over 15% appearing once. This receptor was identified in a female donor in good health and CMV-seropositive. Sequencing used PBMCs.

The DNA of the CDR3 is TGTGCCAGCAGCTTAGGGCAGGGGCCCTCCTACGAGCAGTACTTC. Its protein product is CASSLGQGPSYEQYF. V and J are TRBV7-8 and TRBJ2-7; D is perhaps TRBD1 (6 bases). CDR3 length: 15 amino acids. Trimming stripped 1 base from V and 0 bases from J, with 10 bases between. Germline CDR1 reads SGHVS; CDR2 reads FQNEAQ.